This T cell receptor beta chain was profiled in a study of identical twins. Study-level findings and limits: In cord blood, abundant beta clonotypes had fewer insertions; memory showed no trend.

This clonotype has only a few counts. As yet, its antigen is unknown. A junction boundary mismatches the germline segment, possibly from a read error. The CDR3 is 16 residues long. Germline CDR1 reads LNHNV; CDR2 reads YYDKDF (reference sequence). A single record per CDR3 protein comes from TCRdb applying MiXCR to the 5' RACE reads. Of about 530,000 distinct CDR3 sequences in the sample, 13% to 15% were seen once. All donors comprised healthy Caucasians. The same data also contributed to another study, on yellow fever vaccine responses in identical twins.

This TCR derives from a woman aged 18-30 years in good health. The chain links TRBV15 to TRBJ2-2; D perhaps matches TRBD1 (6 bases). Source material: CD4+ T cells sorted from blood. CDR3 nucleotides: TGTGCCACCAGCGGAGAGGACAGATCACTAACCGGGGAGCTGTTTTTT. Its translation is CATSGEDRSLTGELFF. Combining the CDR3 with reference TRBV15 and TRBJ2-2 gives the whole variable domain DAMVIQNPRYQVTQFGKPVTLSCSQTLNHNVMYWYQQKSSQAPKLLFHYYDKDFNNEADTPDNFQSRRPNTSFCFLDIRSPGLGDTAMYLCATSGEDRSLTGELFFGEGSRLTVL.